This passage covers 3 T cell receptor beta chains from one sample sequenced in a study of cytomegalovirus exposure and HLA in healthy donors. A multiplex PCR was run with 60 Vbeta primers and 13 Jbeta primers. Only in-frame clones appear in the TCRdb table, and some are missing; sequencing was by immunoSEQ multiplex PCR. The sample gives around 130,000 clones, 80% of which show up once; 3% to 3.5% is in the top ten. Material: PBMCs. The receptors stem from a male donor in good health and CMV-seronegative.

V and J are TRBV5-1 and TRBJ2-5; D is possibly TRBD2 (6 bases). CDR1 and CDR2 from the germline V gene are SGHRS and YFSETQ. V lost 4 bases and J lost 5, with 15 bases in between. The CDR3 is made up of 14 amino acids. The chain's CDR3 is CASSPRTEGETQYF. The CDR3 region has the DNA TGCGCCAGCAGCCCGAGGACGGAGGGGGAGACCCAGTACTTC.

The rearrangement links TRBV6-5 to TRBJ1-2; the D is unclear. CDR3 length: 15 residues. The V gene lost 6 bases and the J gene lost 2 bases, with 16 bases spanning the gap. Per germline, CDR1 MNHEY and CDR2 SVGAGI. CDR3 coding DNA: TGTGCCAGCAGACTCGGGAGAGCCAGGAACTATGGCTACACCTTC. This gives the protein CASRLGRARNYGYTF.

This sequence joins TRBV7-2 and TRBJ1-1; 7 nucleotides match TRBD1. Germline assignment: CDR1 SGHTA and CDR2 FQGNSA. J was trimmed by 7 bases and V by 1 base; bases with no gene match: 6. The CDR3 extends over 14 amino acids. CDR3 in amino acids: CASSLGGQVGEAFF. The CDR3 DNA sequence: TGTGCCAGCAGCTTAGGCGGACAGGTGGGTGAAGCTTTCTTT.